The 11 T cell receptor beta chains presented below share a single source sample, sequenced in a study of T cell responses to AZD1222 COVID-19 vaccine. The assay was immunoSEQ multiplex PCR, and TCRdb's table has in-frame clones only and misses some. Of about 160,000 clones listed, about 91% are singletons. Sequences were derived from peripheral blood, sampled on day 0 of AZD1222 vaccination. The receptors were sampled from an adult in good health.

The chain uses TRBV14 and TRBJ1-1; no clear D. Per germline, CDR1 SGHDN and CDR2 FVKESK. Trimming removed 4 bases at V and 1 base at J, with 10 bases between. The CDR3 loop spans 14 amino acids. CDR3 in DNA: TGTGCCAGCAGCCTCGAGACACCGAACACTGAAGCTTTCTTT. This codes for CASSLETPNTEAFF.

The V and J genes are TRBV2 and TRBJ1-6; possibly TRBD1 for D (5 bases). This CDR3 contains 15 residues. Germline V gives CDR1 SNHLY, CDR2 FYNNEI. The V and J ends lost 1 base and 3 bases respectively, with 7 bases between them. CDR3 sequence reads: CASSEGQGYNSPLHF. CDR3 sequence (DNA): TGTGCCAGCAGTGAAGGGCAGGGCTATAATTCACCCCTCCACTTT.

This rearrangement joins TRBV19 to TRBJ1-2; D is unclear. Germline CDR1 LNHDA, CDR2 SQIVND (reference sequence). The ends were cut back, 3 bases at V and 1 base at J, with 3 bases in the middle. The CDR3 runs to 12 residues. The chain's CDR3 is CASSISNYGYTF. Written as DNA, the CDR3 is TGTGCCAGTAGTATCAGTAACTATGGCTACACCTTC. Filled out from reference TRBV19 and TRBJ1-2, the complete variable domain reads DGGITQSPKYLFRKEGQNVTLSCEQNLNHDAMYWYRQDPGQGLRLIYYSQIVNDFQKGDIAEGYSVSREKKESFPLTVTSAQKNPTAFYLCASSISNYGYTFGSGTRLTVV.

V usage is TRBV7-9 and J usage is TRBJ1-3; TRBD1 might be the D (6 bases). Looked up from germline, CDR1 is SEHNR and CDR2 is FQNEAQ (reference sequence). V was cut by 2 bases and J by 2 bases, with 10 bases left in between. CDR3 length: 15 amino acids. Here the CDR3 reads CASSLTGTPGNTIYF. CDR3 bases: TGTGCCAGCAGCTTAACAGGGACTCCTGGAAACACCATATATTTT.

The chain is built from TRBV19 and TRBJ2-7; 7 bases line up with TRBD1. Germline V lookup: CDR1 LNHDA, CDR2 SQIVND (reference sequence). V was pared by 6 bases and J by 5 bases, with 4 bases of the junction left unmatched. The CDR3 extends over 12 amino acids. CDR3 in DNA: TGTGCCAGTAGCGCCCAGGGGGACGAGCAGTACTTC. Protein product: CASSAQGDEQYF.

The chain has TRBV6-2 or TRBV6-3 and TRBJ1-1; possibly TRBD1 for D (5 bases). CDR1 and CDR2 (germline): MNHEY, SVGEGT. V shed 6 bases and J shed 1 base, with 9 bases lying between them. This CDR3 is built from 13 residues. The CDR3 sequence: CASSRAKNTEAFF. The CDR3 nucleotides read TGTGCCAGCAGCAGGGCCAAGAACACTGAAGCTTTCTTT.

The V and J genes are TRBV11-2 and TRBJ2-5; 8 bases align to TRBD2. J lost 5 bases, V lost 7 bases, and 9 bases had no gene match. The CDR3 totals 14 residues. Germline CDR1 SGHAT, CDR2 FQNNGV. Here the CDR3 DNA reads TGTGCCAGCACGCTCCCCGGGAGGGGGGAGACCCAGTACTTC. Encoded protein: CASTLPGRGETQYF.

The chain links TRBV9 to TRBJ1-1, with D maybe TRBD1 (5 bases). Germline loops: CDR1 SGDLS, CDR2 YYNGEE. The CDR3 extends over 16 amino acids. Trimming left V 3 bases short and J 1 base short, with 16 bases between. The CDR3 DNA is TGTGCCAGCAGCGCGTCAGGGTCCTCAGGGAACACTGAAGCTTTCTTT. The encoded protein is CASSASGSSGNTEAFF.

V gene TRBV19 combines with J gene TRBJ1-6; no clear D. This CDR3 spans 17 amino acids. Germline values: CDR1 LNHDA, CDR2 SQIVND (reference sequence). Trimming shortened V by 0 bases and J by 1 base, and 10 bases separated the two germline ends. The CDR3 coding sequence is TGTGCCAGTAGTATAGATGCAGGCGGTTCCTATAATTCACCCCTCCACTTT. This gives the protein CASSIDAGGSYNSPLHF.

The count of this clone is one. The V call is TRBV10-3, the J call TRBJ2-5; 9 nucleotides align to TRBD2. Germline CDR1 ENHRY, CDR2 SYGVKD. V shed 3 bases, J shed 2 bases, and the junction held 4 bases outside the gene matches. The CDR3 loop spans 15 amino acids. CDR3 nucleotides: TGTGCCATCAGTGATGTCACTAGCGGGCAAGAGACCCAGTACTTC. This gives the protein CAISDVTSGQETQYF.

This clone was seen a few times. J is TRBJ2-7 and V is TRBV6-5; D is ambiguous. Germline lookup yields CDR1 MNHEY and CDR2 SVGAGI. The V end lost 6 bases, the J end lost 3 bases, and 9 bases lay between the germline ends. There are 12 residues in the CDR3. The CDR3 region has the DNA TGTGCCAGCAGCCGGACCAACTACGAGCAGTACTTC. This translates into CASSRTNYEQYF.